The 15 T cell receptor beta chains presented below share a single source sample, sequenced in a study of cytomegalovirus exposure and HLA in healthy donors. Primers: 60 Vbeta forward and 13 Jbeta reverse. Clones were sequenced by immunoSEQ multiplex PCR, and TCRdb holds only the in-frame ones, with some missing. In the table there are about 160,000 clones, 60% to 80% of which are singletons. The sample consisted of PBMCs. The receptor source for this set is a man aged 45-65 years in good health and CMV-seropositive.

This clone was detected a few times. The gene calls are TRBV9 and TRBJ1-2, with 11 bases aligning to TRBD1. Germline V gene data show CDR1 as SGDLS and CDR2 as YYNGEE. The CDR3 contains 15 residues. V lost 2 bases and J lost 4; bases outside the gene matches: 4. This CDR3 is CASSVRTGGPYGYTF. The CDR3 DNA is TGTGCCAGCAGCGTTAGGACAGGGGGCCCCTATGGCTACACCTTC.

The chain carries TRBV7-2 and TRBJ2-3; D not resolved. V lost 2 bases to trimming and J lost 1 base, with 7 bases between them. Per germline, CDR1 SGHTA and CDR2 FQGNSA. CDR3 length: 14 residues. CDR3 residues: CASSLNGGTDTQYF. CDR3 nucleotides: TGTGCCAGCAGCTTAAATGGAGGCACAGATACGCAGTATTTT.

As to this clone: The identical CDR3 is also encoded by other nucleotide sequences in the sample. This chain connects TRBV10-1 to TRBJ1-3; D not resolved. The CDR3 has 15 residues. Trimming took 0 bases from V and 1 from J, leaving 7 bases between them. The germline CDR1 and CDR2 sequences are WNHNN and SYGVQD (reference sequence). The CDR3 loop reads CASSESSGSGNTIYF. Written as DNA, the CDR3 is TGCGCCAGCAGTGAGTCGTCCGGGTCTGGAAACACCATATATTTT.

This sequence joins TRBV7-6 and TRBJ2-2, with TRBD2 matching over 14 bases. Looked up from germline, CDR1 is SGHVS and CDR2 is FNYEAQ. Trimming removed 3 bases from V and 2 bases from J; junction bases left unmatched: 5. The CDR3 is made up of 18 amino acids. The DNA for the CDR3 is TGTGCCAGCAGCTTGACTAGCGGGGGGGCCTATAACACCGGGGAGCTGTTTTTT. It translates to CASSLTSGGAYNTGELFF.

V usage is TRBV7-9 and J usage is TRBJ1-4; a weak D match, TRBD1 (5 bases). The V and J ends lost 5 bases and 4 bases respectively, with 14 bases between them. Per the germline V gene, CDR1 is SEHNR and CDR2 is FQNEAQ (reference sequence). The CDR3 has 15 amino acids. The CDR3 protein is CASSPVGTNNEKLFF. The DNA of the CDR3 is TGTGCCAGCAGCCCCGTGGGGACTAATAATGAAAAACTGTTTTTT. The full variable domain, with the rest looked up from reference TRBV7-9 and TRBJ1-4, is DTGVSQNPRHKITKRGQNVTFRCDPISEHNRLYWYRQTLGQGPEFLTYFQNEAQLEKSRLLSDRFSAERPKGSFSTLEIQRTEQGDSAMYLCASSPVGTNNEKLFFGSGTQLSVL.

The CDR3: CASSLGDSSYEQYF. In DNA form, the CDR3 reads TGTGCCAGCAGCTTAGGAGACAGCTCCTACGAGCAGTACTTC. The V and J genes are TRBV11-3 and TRBJ2-7; D perhaps matches TRBD1 (5 bases). Germline V gene sequence: CDR1 SGHNT, CDR2 YENEEA. The CDR3 is made up of 14 amino acids. Trimming shortened V by 1 base and J by 0 bases, and 7 bases separated the two germline ends.

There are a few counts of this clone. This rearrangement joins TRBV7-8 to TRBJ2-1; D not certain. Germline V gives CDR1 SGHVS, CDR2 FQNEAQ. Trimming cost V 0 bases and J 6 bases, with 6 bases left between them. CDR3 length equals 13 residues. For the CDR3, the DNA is TGTGCCAGCAGCTTAGCGCGCGGCAATGAGCAGTTCTTC. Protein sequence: CASSLARGNEQFF.

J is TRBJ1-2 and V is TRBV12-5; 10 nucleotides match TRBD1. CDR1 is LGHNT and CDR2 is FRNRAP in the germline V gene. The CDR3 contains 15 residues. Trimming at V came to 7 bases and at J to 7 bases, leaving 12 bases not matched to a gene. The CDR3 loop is CASALSGQGGSGYTF. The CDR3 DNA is TGTGCTAGTGCCCTCTCAGGACAGGGGGGGTCTGGCTACACCTTC.

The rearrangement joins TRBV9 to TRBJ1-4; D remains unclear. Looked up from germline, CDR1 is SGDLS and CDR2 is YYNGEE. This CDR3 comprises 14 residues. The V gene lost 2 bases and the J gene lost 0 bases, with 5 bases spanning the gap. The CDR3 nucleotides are TGTGCCAGCAGCGTGGGAGCAACTAATGAAAAACTGTTTTTT. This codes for CASSVGATNEKLFF.

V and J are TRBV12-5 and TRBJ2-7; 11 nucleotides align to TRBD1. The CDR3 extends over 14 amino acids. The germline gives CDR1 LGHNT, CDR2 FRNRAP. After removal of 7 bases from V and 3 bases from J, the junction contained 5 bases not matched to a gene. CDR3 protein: CASATGQGVYEQYF. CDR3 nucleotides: TGTGCTAGTGCCACGGGACAGGGGGTCTACGAGCAGTACTTC.

The chain's CDR3 is CASSRRRERGYTF. CDR3 DNA: TGTGCCAGCAGTCGCCGTCGGGAACGTGGCTACACCTTC. The rearrangement uses TRBV14 and TRBJ1-2, with D unresolved. The CDR3 runs to 13 residues. Germline-derived CDR1 and CDR2 are SGHDN and FVKESK. V dropped 6 bases and J dropped 7 bases, with 15 bases sitting between them.

For the CDR3, the DNA is TGTGCCAGCAGCGGGACAGGGGACTACGAGCAGTACTTC. Amino acids: CASSGTGDYEQYF. The chain is built from TRBV7-9 and TRBJ2-7, with 10 bases identical to TRBD1. The germline gives CDR1 SEHNR, CDR2 FQNEAQ (reference sequence). The CDR3 is 13 residues long. Trimming removed 5 bases from V and 3 bases from J; junction bases left unmatched: 1.

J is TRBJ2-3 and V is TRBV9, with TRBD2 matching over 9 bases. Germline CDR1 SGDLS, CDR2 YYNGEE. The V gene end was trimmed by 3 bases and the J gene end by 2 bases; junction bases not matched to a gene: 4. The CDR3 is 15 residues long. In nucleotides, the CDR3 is TGTGCCAGCAGCGGTAGCGGGGGCCTCACAGATACGCAGTATTTT. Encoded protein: CASSGSGGLTDTQYF.

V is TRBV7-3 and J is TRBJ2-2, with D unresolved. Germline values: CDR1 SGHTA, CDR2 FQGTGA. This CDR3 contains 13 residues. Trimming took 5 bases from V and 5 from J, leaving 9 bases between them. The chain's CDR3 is CASSKGGTGELFF. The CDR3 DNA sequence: TGTGCCAGCAGCAAAGGCGGAACCGGGGAGCTGTTTTTT.

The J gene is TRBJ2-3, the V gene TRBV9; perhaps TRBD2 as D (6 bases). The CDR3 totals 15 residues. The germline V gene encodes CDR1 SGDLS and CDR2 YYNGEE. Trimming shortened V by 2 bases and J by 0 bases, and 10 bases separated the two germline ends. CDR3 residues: CASSVELASTDTQYF. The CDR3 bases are TGTGCCAGCAGCGTCGAGCTAGCGAGCACAGATACGCAGTATTTT.